A single sample gave rise to the 31 T cell receptor beta chains below, sequenced in a study of breast tumors, draining lymph nodes, adjacent tissues. TCRdb independently ran MiXCR on the multiplex PCR reads; one entry per CDR3 protein. Of 11,000 or so distinct CDR3 sequences in the sample, under 40% were seen once. Sequencing used breast tumor tissue. These receptors all stem from a female donor with breast cancer. Some clones in this sample may be carry-over from other donors' samples.

This clonotype came up once. The V call is TRBV3-2, the J call TRBJ2-7; the D call in the table, TRBD1, was not verified against the DNA. TRBV3-2 has pseudogene status. The CDR3 is 15 residues long. The CDR3 DNA reads as TGTGCCAGCAGCCAAGATAGGGACAGCACCTACGAGCAGTACTTC. It translates to CASSQDRDSTYEQYF.

This clonotype came up many times. The chain uses TRBV20-1 and TRBJ2-1; the match to TRBD2 covers 9 bases. This CDR3 has 16 residues. Looked up from germline, CDR1 is DFQATT and CDR2 is SNEGSKA (reference sequence). V shed 0 bases, J shed 3 bases, and the junction held 6 bases outside the gene matches. Here the CDR3 DNA reads TGCAGTGCTAGAGAGATTCGCGGGGGGGTCTACAATGAGCAGTTCTTC. Translation gives CSAREIRGGVYNEQFF.

The chain recombines TRBV2 with TRBJ2-1; 11 bases are shared with TRBD2. Germline V gives CDR1 SNHLY, CDR2 FYNNEI. The trim removed 4 bases at V and 6 bases at J, leaving 2 bases unmatched. CDR3 length: 14 residues. CDR3 in amino acids: CASSGSGRVNEQFF. The CDR3 region has the DNA TGTGCCAGCAGTGGTAGCGGGAGGGTCAATGAGCAGTTCTTC.

The rearrangement uses TRBV20-1 and TRBJ2-5, with TRBD2 matching 8 bases. V lost 6 bases, J lost 3 bases, and 3 bases stayed unmatched. The CDR3 contains 12 residues. The germline gives CDR1 DFQATT, CDR2 SNEGSKA (reference sequence). CDR3 coding DNA: TGCAGTGCCCCACTAGCGGAAGAGACCCAGTACTTC. Its protein product is CSAPLAEETQYF.

This rearrangement joins TRBV2 to TRBJ2-1; 11 nucleotides align to TRBD2. Losses at the gene ends were 6 bases for V and 0 bases for J; bases not matched to a gene: 13. Germline values: CDR1 SNHLY, CDR2 FYNNEI. The length of the CDR3 is 19 residues. CDR3 coding DNA: TGTGCCAGCAGCTCGAGTCTAGCGGGAGGCACTAGCTCCTACAATGAGCAGTTCTTC. Amino acids: CASSSSLAGGTSSYNEQFF.

This sequence joins TRBV15 and TRBJ1-5; D remains unclear. V was shortened by 5 bases and J by 4 bases, with 18 bases between the two germline ends. Germline CDR1 and CDR2: LNHNV and YYDKDF (reference sequence). CDR3 length: 16 amino acids. DNA for the CDR3: TGTGCCACCAGCCGATGGAGAGAAGTAATAAATCAGCCCCAGCATTTT. It yields the protein CATSRWREVINQPQHF.

This clonotype came up many times. J is TRBJ2-2 and V is TRBV11-2; TRBD2 might be the D (6 bases). Germline values: CDR1 SGHAT, CDR2 FQNNGV. This CDR3 has 18 amino acids. Trimming took off 3 bases at V and 3 bases at J, with 20 bases between the two ends. This CDR3 reads CASSLSVIGGTHTGELFF. The CDR3 DNA is TGTGCCAGCAGCTTGAGCGTTATCGGCGGGACCCACACCGGGGAGCTGTTTTTT.

This chain uses TRBV6-5 with TRBJ2-3; 9 positions match TRBD1. Germline trimming cut 6 bases from V and 9 bases from J; bases unmatched to any gene: 19. The germline V gene encodes CDR1 MNHEY and CDR2 SVGAGI. This CDR3 comprises 17 residues. This chain's CDR3 is CASRVLPPGQGMTTQYF. The CDR3 nucleotides are TGTGCCAGCAGAGTCCTTCCCCCGGGACAGGGCATGACCACGCAGTATTTT.

J is TRBJ2-3 and V is TRBV7-9; the match to TRBD2 covers 9 bases. This CDR3 comprises 15 residues. Unmatched junction bases numbered 3, after V lost 5 bases and J lost 0 bases. Germline CDR1 reads SEHNR; CDR2 reads FQNEAQ (reference sequence). Written as DNA, the CDR3 is TGTGCCAGCAGCCGGGGACTAGCAAGCACAGATACGCAGTATTTT. Protein: CASSRGLASTDTQYF.

This clonotype was observed at least ten times. The chain couples TRBV6-5 to TRBJ2-7; 11 bases match TRBD2. Germline V gene data show CDR1 as MNHEY and CDR2 as SVGAGI. The CDR3 consists of 13 residues. The ends lost 9 bases at V and 6 bases at J; junction bases unmatched: 7. The CDR3 bases are TGTGCCAGTACGACTAGCGGGACTCTCGAGCAGTACTTC. This encodes CASTTSGTLEQYF.

By frequency in the sample, this clonotype is medium-sized. The CDR3 DNA sequence: TGTGCCAGCAGTTTAGGAGCGGGAGGCAGTAATGAGCAGTTCTTC. Residues: CASSLGAGGSNEQFF. The chain is built from TRBV12-3 or TRBV12-4 and TRBJ2-1; 9 positions agree with TRBD2. The length of the CDR3 is 15 residues. J lost 7 bases, V lost 1 base, and 5 bases had no gene match.

This clonotype occurred many times. CDR3 coding DNA: TGTGCCAGCAGTTTAGCGGGAGCGGAGACCCAGTACTTC. Its protein is CASSLAGAETQYF. This chain uses TRBV28 with TRBJ2-5, with 7 bases lining up with TRBD2. V gave up 2 bases and J gave up 5 bases; unmatched junction bases: 2. Germline loops: CDR1 MDHEN, CDR2 SYDVKM. The CDR3 runs 13 residues.

This chain joins TRBV7-3 and TRBJ2-3, with 8 bases fitting TRBD2. CDR1 SGHTA and CDR2 FQGTGA come from the germline V gene. V trimming: 2 bases; J trimming: 6 bases; junction bases outside the gene matches: 1. The CDR3 length is 13 residues. This CDR3 is CASSLRGGDTQYF. CDR3 DNA sequence: TGTGCCAGCAGCTTACGGGGGGGGGATACGCAGTATTTT.

This clonotype was recorded many times. The chain has TRBV30 and TRBJ1-3, with D possibly matching TRBD1 (5 bases). CDR3 length: 12 residues. The V gene lost 0 bases and the J gene lost 8 bases, with 8 bases spanning the gap. Germline CDR1 reads GTSNPN; CDR2 reads SVGIG (reference sequence). For the CDR3, the DNA is TGTGCCTGGAGTGTTGGGGCTGACACCATATATTTT. Translated: CAWSVGADTIYF.

The genes are TRBV2 and TRBJ2-3; D gene ambiguous. The CDR3 contains 13 residues. Trimming stripped 2 bases from V and 2 bases from J, with 5 bases between. Germline V CDR1 and CDR2: SNHLY, FYNNEI. This CDR3 is CASSELDTDTQYF. CDR3 nucleotides: TGTGCCAGCAGTGAATTGGACACAGATACGCAGTATTTT.

CDR3: CASSTRDGNTGELFF. The CDR3 nucleotides are TGTGCCAGCAGCACCCGGGACGGGAACACCGGGGAGCTGTTTTTT. The chain links TRBV7-2 to TRBJ2-2; D assignment may be TRBD1 or TRBD2 (5 bases each). This CDR3 comprises 15 residues. V was pared by 5 bases and J by 1 base, with 11 bases between. CDR1 SGHTA and CDR2 FQGNSA come from the germline V gene.

Concerning this clonotype itself: Germline and junction disagree at one end, which may indicate a read error. The V call is TRBV6-4, the J call TRBJ2-3, with TRBD2 as a possible D gene (6 bases). The CDR3 extends over 13 amino acids. Germline V CDR1 and CDR2: MRHNA, SNTAGT. The CDR3 DNA sequence: TGTGCCAGCAGTGGAACTAGCACAGATACGCGGTATTTT. Its protein is CASSGTSTDTRYF.

A single count supports this clonotype. The rearrangement links TRBV20-1 to TRBJ2-7, with D possibly matching TRBD1 (5 bases). Trimming cost V 0 bases and J 1 base, with 10 bases left between them. From germline, CDR1 is DFQATT and CDR2 SNEGSKA (reference sequence). This CDR3 is built from 14 residues. This CDR3 is CSARERTRSYEQYF. CDR3 bases: TGCAGTGCTAGAGAACGGACAAGATCCTACGAGCAGTACTTC.

This chain's CDR3 is CASSEGQRKACEQYF. CDR3 nucleotides: TGTGCCAGCAGCGAGGGACAGAGGAAAGCCTGCGAGCAGTACTTC. The chain employs TRBV7-9 and TRBJ2-7; 7 positions match TRBD1. Germline lookup yields CDR1 SEHNR and CDR2 FQNEAQ (reference sequence). CDR3 length: 15 residues. V trimming: 5 bases; J trimming: 6 bases; junction bases outside the gene matches: 13.

This clonotype is medium-sized in the sample. The genes are TRBV20-1 and TRBJ2-5, with 11 positions matching TRBD2. Losses at the gene ends were 6 bases for V and 4 bases for J; bases not matched to a gene: 10. This CDR3 comprises 15 residues. Germline CDR1 and CDR2: DFQATT and SNEGSKA (reference sequence). As DNA, the CDR3 is TGCAGTGCCGACTTAGCGGGAGGGGGTCTAGAGACCCAGTACTTC. Translating it yields CSADLAGGGLETQYF.

The sample holds many counts of this clonotype. The chain carries TRBV6-1 and TRBJ1-5, with D possibly being TRBD1 (5 bases). The V end was cut by 2 bases, the J end by 3 bases, with 20 bases between. Germline CDR1 MNHNS, CDR2 SASEGT. There are 18 residues in the CDR3. The CDR3 nucleotides read TGTGCCAGCAGTGAATACGGGGGTCGGGCAGTCTACAATCAGCCCCAGCATTTT. Amino acids: CASSEYGGRAVYNQPQHF.

This clonotype was seen at least ten times. The V call is TRBV6-1, the J call TRBJ2-4; maybe TRBD2 (6 bases). Trimming cost V 3 bases and J 12 bases, with 18 bases left between them. This CDR3 region has 14 residues. CDR1 is MNHNS, CDR2 SASEGT, per germline. This CDR3 reads CASSEVSERADQYF. The CDR3 DNA reads as TGTGCCAGCAGTGAGGTTTCCGAGCGGGCGGATCAGTACTTC.

This clonotype was seen at least ten times. The chain is built from TRBV6-5 and TRBJ2-2, with TRBD1 identical over 8 bases. V lost 0 bases and J lost 6; bases outside the gene matches: 9. Germline CDR1 is MNHEY and CDR2 is SVGAGI. The CDR3 consists of 17 residues. CDR3 residues: CASSYSSRQGAAGELFF. The DNA of the CDR3 is TGTGCCAGCAGTTACTCATCCCGGCAGGGGGCTGCCGGGGAGCTGTTTTTT.

In its sample, this clonotype is medium-sized. This chain connects TRBV7-2 to TRBJ1-2; 7 bases agree with TRBD1. This CDR3 comprises 14 residues. Trimming cost V 6 bases and J 4 bases; bases outside gene matches: 8. Germline V lookup: CDR1 SGHTA, CDR2 FQGNSA. The CDR3 nucleotides are TGTGCCAGCAGACCGACAGGGTCCGGCTATGGCTACACCTTC. Its translation: CASRPTGSGYGYTF.

This rearrangement joins TRBV6-1 to TRBJ1-2; D gene uncertain. Trimming took off 8 bases at V and 2 bases at J, with 6 bases between the two ends. The CDR3 contains 11 residues. CDR1 is MNHNS, CDR2 SASEGT, per germline. DNA of the CDR3: TGTGCCAGCGCCCTGAACTATGGCTACACCTTC. Protein sequence: CASALNYGYTF.

This clonotype was counted many times. J is TRBJ2-7 and V is TRBV19; TRBD2 matches 8 bases. Germline CDR1 is LNHDA and CDR2 is SQIVND (reference sequence). The J segment lost 3 bases and the V segment lost 4 bases, leaving 5 bases of the junction unmatched. This CDR3 comprises 14 residues. CDR3 amino acids: CASSTIAGNYEQYF. In DNA form, the CDR3 reads TGTGCCAGTAGTACCATAGCGGGAAACTACGAGCAGTACTTC. Combining the CDR3 with reference TRBV19 and TRBJ2-7 gives the whole variable domain DGGITQSPKYLFRKEGQNVTLSCEQNLNHDAMYWYRQDPGQGLRLIYYSQIVNDFQKGDIAEGYSVSREKKESFPLTVTSAQKNPTAFYLCASSTIAGNYEQYFGPGTRLTVT.

With regard to this clonotype: The CDR3 ends on some other residue instead of the conserved phenylalanine or tryptophan, so this is likely a read error. The chain carries TRBV6-1 and TRBJ1-5, with no clear D. The CDR3 covers 14 residues. The V and J ends lost 4 bases and 4 bases respectively, with 11 bases between them. CDR1 and CDR2 from the germline V gene are MNHNS and SASEGT. The CDR3 spells CASSGSTENQPQHL. The CDR3 DNA sequence: TGTGCCAGCAGTGGATCAACAGAGAATCAGCCCCAGCATCTT.

This sequence joins TRBV5-4 and TRBJ2-1; 11 positions match TRBD2. With V trimmed by 4 bases and J by 0 bases, 6 bases remained unmatched. Germline V gene data show CDR1 as SGHNT and CDR2 as YYREEE (reference sequence). This CDR3 contains 17 residues. Written as DNA, the CDR3 is TGTGCCAGCAGCCAATCGGGACTAGCGGTCTCCTACAATGAGCAGTTCTTC. The encoded protein is CASSQSGLAVSYNEQFF.

Sample share makes this clonotype medium-sized. The chain employs TRBV2 and TRBJ2-2, with D possibly being TRBD1 (6 bases). The V gene's germline CDR1 is SNHLY and CDR2 FYNNEI. This CDR3 is built from 14 residues. V was pared by 4 bases and J by 7 bases, with 13 bases between. CDR3 DNA: TGTGCCAGCAGTGGGCAGGGGTTTAGCGGGGAGCTGTTTTTT. This sequence encodes CASSGQGFSGELFF.

The chain recombines TRBV7-8 with TRBJ2-1; TRBD2 aligns across 9 bases. This CDR3 has 13 residues. Trimming at V came to 5 bases and at J to 6 bases, leaving 2 bases not matched to a gene. Germline lookup yields CDR1 SGHVS and CDR2 FQNEAQ. CDR3 nucleotide sequence: TGTGCCAGCAGCGGGACTAGCTTCAATGAGCAGTTCTTC. Its translation: CASSGTSFNEQFF.

This clonotype was observed many times. V and J are TRBV4-2 and TRBJ2-2; perhaps TRBD2 as D (6 bases). The CDR3 has 14 amino acids. V gave up 4 bases and J gave up 3 bases, with 9 bases separating them. The germline V gene has CDR1 LGHNA and CDR2 YNFKEQ. For the CDR3, the DNA is TGTGCCAGCAGCCTCGGGGGTCACACCGGGGAGCTGTTTTTT. It is translated as CASSLGGHTGELFF.